This T cell receptor beta chain was documented in a study of blood T cell repertoires in COVID-19. The overall study: Material from acute and convalescent COVID-19 was sourced from the United States, Italy and Spain. From T cells, B-cell-depleted T cells, or PBMCs came the material, which was cDNA or gDNA.

The V gene's germline CDR1 is LGHDT and CDR2 YNNKEL (reference sequence). CDR3 length equals 13 residues. Trimming shortened V by 6 bases and J by 3 bases, and 12 bases separated the two germline ends. Per the authors' pipeline: Counts of nucleated cells, estimated from reference gene primer amplification, were obtained. The protocol was immunoSEQ multiplex PCR, while the TCRdb copy is restricted to in-frame clones and leaves out a portion. For V, J and clone size, that table is used; D and trimming come from the DNA. The table records under 150,000 clones, around 82% of them present only once. Sequenced input: peripheral blood. The chain uses TRBV3-1 (or the pseudogene TRBV3-2) and TRBJ2-7; D ambiguous. The origin of this receptor is a man aged 60 to 69 with acute or convalescent COVID-19. This CDR3 is CASRATPGYEQYF. Here the CDR3 DNA reads TGTGCCAGCAGGGCCACCCCGGGCTACGAGCAGTACTTC.